The present entry profiles one T cell receptor beta chain with its context. This record comes from a study of cytomegalovirus exposure and HLA in healthy donors. Every donor was a healthy person donating bone marrow. A multiplex PCR was run with 60 Vbeta primers and 13 Jbeta primers. Profiling relied on immunoSEQ multiplex PCR, and the TCRdb table lists in-frame clones only, not all of them. The sample records 150,000 or so clones, approximately 80% being singletons. This TCR was sampled from a man aged 30 to 45 in good health and CMV-seropositive. Source material: PBMCs.

CDR3 DNA sequence: TGTGCCGGCAATTCCAGATCAGGGCCCTGGCAGCCCCAGCATTTT. Translating gives CAGNSRSGPWQPQHF. This sequence joins TRBV28 and TRBJ1-5; possible D gene TRBD1, 5 bases. This CDR3 is built from 15 residues. CDR1 and CDR2 from the germline V gene are MDHEN and SYDVKM. The V gene lost 11 bases and the J gene lost 7 bases, with 24 bases spanning the gap.